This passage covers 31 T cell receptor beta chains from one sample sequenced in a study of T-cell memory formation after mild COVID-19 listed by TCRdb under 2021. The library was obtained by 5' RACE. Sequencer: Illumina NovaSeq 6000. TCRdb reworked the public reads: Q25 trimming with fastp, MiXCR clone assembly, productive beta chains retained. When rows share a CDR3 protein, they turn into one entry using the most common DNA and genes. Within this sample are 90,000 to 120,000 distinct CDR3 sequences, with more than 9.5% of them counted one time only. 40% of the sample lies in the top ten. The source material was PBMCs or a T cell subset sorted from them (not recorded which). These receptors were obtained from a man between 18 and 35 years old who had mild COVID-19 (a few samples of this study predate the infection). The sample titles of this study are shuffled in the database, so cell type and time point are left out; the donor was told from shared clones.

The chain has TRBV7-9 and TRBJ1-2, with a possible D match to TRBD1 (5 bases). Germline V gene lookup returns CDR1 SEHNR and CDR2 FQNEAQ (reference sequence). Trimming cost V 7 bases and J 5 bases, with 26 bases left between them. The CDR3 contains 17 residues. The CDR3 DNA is TGTGCCAGCATCCTAACCGGGACCAACAATCCCAATTATGGCTACACCTTC. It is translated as CASILTGTNNPNYGYTF.

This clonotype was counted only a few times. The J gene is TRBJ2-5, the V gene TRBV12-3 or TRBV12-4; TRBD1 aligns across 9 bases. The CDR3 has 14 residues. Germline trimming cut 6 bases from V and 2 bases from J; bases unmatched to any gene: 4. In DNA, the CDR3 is TGTGCCAGCAGCTCGACAGGGGGGCAAGAGACCCAGTACTTC. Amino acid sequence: CASSSTGGQETQYF.

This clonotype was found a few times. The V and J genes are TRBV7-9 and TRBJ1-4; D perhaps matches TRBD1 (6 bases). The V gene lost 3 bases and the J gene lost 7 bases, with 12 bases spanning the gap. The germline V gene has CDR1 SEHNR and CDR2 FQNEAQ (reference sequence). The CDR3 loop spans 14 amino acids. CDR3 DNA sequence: TGTGCCAGCAGCTTCCCGGGGGCCGTTGAAAAACTGTTTTTT. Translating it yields CASSFPGAVEKLFF. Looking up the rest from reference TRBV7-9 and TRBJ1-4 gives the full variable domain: DTGVSQNPRHKITKRGQNVTFRCDPISEHNRLYWYRQTLGQGPEFLTYFQNEAQLEKSRLLSDRFSAERPKGSFSTLEIQRTEQGDSAMYLCASSFPGAVEKLFFGSGTQLSVL.

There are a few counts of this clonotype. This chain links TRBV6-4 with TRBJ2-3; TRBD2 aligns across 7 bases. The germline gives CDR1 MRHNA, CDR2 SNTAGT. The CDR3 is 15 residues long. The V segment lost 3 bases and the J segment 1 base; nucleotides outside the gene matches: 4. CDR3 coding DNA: TGTGCCAGCAGTGAACTTGGGGGGGGCACAGATACGCAGTATTTT. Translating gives CASSELGGGTDTQYF.

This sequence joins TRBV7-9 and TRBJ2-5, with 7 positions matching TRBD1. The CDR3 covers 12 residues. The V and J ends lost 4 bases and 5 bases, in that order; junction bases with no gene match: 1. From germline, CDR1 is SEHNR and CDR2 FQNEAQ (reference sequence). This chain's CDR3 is CASSSQGETQYF. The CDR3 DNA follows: TGTGCCAGCAGCTCACAGGGGGAGACCCAGTACTTC. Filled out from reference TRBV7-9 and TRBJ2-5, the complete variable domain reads DTGVSQNPRHKITKRGQNVTFRCDPISEHNRLYWYRQTLGQGPEFLTYFQNEAQLEKSRLLSDRFSAERPKGSFSTLEIQRTEQGDSAMYLCASSSQGETQYFGPGTRLLVL.

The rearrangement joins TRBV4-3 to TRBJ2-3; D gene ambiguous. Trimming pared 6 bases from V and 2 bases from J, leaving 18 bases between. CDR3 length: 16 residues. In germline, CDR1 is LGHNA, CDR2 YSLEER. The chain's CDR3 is CASRKRFSTHTDTQYF. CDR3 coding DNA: TGCGCCAGCAGGAAAAGGTTTTCGACACACACAGATACGCAGTATTTT.

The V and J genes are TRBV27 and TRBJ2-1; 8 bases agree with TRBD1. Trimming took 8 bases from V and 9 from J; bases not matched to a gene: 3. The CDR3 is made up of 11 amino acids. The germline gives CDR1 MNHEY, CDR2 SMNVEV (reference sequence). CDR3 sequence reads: CASGGQVEQFF. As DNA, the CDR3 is TGTGCCAGCGGGGGACAGGTTGAGCAGTTCTTC.

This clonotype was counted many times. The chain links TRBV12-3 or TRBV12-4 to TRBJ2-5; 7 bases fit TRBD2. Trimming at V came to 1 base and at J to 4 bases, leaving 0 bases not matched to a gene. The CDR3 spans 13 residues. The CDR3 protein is CASSLGGGETQYF. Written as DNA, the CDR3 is TGTGCCAGCAGTTTAGGGGGGGGAGAGACCCAGTACTTC.

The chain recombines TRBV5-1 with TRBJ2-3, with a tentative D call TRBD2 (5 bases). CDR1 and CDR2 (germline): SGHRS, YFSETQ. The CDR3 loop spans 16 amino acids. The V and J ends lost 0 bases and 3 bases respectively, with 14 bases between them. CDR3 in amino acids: CASSLVVGEGTDTQYF. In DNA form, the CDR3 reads TGCGCCAGCAGCTTGGTCGTAGGAGAGGGAACAGATACGCAGTATTTT.

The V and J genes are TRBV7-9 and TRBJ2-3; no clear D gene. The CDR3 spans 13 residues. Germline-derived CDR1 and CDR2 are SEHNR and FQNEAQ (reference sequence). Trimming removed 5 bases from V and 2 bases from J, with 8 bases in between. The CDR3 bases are TGTGCCAGCAGCGTCGGCCTCACAGATACGCAGTATTTT. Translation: CASSVGLTDTQYF.

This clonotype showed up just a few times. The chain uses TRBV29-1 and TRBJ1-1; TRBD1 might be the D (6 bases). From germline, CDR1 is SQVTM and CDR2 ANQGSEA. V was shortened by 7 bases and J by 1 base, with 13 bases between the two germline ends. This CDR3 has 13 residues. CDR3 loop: CSGRGAENTEAFF. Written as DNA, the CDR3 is TGCAGCGGACGGGGGGCTGAGAACACTGAAGCTTTCTTT.

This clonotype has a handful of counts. The CDR3 sequence is CASSYGTVNTGELFF. CDR3 coding DNA: TGTGCCAGCAGCTACGGGACGGTGAACACCGGGGAGCTGTTTTTT. The rearrangement links TRBV7-6 to TRBJ2-2; TRBD1 or TRBD2 may be the D gene (5 bases each). The germline V gene has CDR1 SGHVS and CDR2 FNYEAQ. V was clipped by 4 bases and J by 1 base, with 10 bases between them. The CDR3 has 15 residues.

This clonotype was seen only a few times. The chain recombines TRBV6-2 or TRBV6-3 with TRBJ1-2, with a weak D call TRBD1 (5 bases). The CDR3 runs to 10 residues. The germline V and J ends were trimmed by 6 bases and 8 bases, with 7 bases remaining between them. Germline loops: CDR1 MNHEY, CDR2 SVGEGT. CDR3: CASSAGGYTF. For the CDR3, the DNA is TGTGCCAGCAGCGCAGGGGGCTACACCTTC.

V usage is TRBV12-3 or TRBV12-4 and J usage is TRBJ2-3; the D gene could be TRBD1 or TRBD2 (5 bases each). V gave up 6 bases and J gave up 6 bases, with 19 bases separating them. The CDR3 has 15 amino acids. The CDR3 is CASRPPGPWGDTQYF. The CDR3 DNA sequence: TGTGCCAGCAGGCCACCGGGACCCTGGGGGGATACGCAGTATTTT.

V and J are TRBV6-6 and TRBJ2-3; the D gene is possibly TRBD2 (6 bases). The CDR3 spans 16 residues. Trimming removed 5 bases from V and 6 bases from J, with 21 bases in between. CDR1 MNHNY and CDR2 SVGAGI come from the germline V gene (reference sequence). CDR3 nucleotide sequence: TGTGCCAGCAGTCCCCGGGACTCGACGATCTTCGATACGCAGTATTTT. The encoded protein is CASSPRDSTIFDTQYF.

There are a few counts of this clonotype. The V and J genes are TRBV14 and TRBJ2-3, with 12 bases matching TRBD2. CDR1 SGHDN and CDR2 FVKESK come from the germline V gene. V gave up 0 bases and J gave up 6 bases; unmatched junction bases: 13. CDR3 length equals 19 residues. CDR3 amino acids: CASSQETSGGYNLPDTQYF. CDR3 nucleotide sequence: TGTGCCAGCAGCCAAGAAACTAGCGGGGGGTACAACCTCCCCGATACGCAGTATTTT.

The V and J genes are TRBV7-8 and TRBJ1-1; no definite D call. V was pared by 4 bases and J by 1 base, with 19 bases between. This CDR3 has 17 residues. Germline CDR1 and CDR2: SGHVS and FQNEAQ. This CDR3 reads CASSSRALGDGNTEAFF. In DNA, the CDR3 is TGTGCCAGCAGCTCCCGGGCCCTTGGAGACGGGAACACTGAAGCTTTCTTT.

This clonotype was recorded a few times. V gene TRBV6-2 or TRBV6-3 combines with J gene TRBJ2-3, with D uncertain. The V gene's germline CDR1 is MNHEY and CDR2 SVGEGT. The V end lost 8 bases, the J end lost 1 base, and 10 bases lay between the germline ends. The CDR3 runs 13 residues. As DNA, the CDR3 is TGTGCCAGCGGGCTAGGAGGCACAGATACGCAGTATTTT. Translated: CASGLGGTDTQYF.

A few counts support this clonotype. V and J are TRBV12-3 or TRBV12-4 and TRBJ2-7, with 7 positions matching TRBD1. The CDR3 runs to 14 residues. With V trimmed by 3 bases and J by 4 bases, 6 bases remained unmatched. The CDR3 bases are TGTGCCAGCAGTTTGGGAGACAGGGAGTACGAGCAGTACTTC. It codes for CASSLGDREYEQYF.

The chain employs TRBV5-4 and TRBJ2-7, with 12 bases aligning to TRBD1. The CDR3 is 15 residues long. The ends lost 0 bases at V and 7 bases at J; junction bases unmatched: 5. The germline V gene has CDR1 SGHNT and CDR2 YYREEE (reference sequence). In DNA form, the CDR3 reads TGTGCCAGCAGCTTGGGGGACAGGGGGCTCGGGGAGCAGTACTTC. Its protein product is CASSLGDRGLGEQYF.

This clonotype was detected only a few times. The CDR3: CASSFGSNYEQYV. The CDR3 bases are TGTGCCAGCAGCTTTGGGAGCAACTACGAGCAGTACGTC. The V gene is TRBV5-6, the J gene TRBJ2-7; D perhaps matches TRBD2 (5 bases). Germline V gives CDR1 SGHDT, CDR2 YYEEEE. This CDR3 region has 13 residues. The V end lost 2 bases, the J end lost 3 bases, and 9 bases lay between the germline ends.

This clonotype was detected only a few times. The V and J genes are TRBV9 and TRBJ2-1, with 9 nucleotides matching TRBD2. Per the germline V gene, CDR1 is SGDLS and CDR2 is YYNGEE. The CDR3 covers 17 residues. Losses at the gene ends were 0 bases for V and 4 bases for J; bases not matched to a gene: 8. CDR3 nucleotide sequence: TGTGCCAGCAGCGTAGTCGAGGCTAGCGGGGAATACAATGAGCAGTTCTTC. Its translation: CASSVVEASGEYNEQFF. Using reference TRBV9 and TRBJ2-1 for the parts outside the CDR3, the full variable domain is DSGVTQTPKHLITATGQRVTLRCSPRSGDLSVYWYQQSLDQGLQFLIQYYNGEERAKGNILERFSAQQFPDLHSELNLSSLELGDSALYFCASSVVEASGEYNEQFFGPGTRLTVL.

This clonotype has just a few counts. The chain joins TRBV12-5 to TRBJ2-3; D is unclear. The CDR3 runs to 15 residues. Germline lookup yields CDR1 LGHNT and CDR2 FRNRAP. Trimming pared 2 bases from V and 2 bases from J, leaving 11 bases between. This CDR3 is CASGLWGFPTDTQYF. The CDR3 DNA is TGTGCTAGTGGTTTGTGGGGTTTCCCCACAGATACGCAGTATTTT.

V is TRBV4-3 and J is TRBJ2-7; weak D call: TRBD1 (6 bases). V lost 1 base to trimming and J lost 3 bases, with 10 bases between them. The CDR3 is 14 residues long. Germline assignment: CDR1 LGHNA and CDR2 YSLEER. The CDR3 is CASSQVEGGYEQYF. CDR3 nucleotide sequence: TGCGCCAGCAGCCAAGTAGAAGGGGGCTACGAGCAGTACTTC.

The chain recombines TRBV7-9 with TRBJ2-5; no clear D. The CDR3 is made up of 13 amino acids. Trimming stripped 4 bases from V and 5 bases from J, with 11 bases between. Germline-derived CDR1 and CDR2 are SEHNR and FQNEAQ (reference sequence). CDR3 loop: CASSSDPVETQYF. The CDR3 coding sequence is TGTGCCAGCAGCTCCGACCCGGTGGAGACCCAGTACTTC.

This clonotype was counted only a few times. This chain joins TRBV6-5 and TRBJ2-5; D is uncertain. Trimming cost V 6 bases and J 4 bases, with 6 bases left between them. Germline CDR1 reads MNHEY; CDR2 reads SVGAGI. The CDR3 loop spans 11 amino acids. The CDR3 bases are TGTGCCAGCAGATTGGGAGAGACCCAGTACTTC. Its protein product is CASRLGETQYF.

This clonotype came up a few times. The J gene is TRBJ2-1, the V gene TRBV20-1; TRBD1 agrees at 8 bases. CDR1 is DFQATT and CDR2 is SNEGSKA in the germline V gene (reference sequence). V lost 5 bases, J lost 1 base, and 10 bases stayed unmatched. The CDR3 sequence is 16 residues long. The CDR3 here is CSARRTGWLSYNEQFF. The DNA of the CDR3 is TGCAGTGCTCGTCGGACAGGGTGGTTGTCCTACAATGAGCAGTTCTTC.

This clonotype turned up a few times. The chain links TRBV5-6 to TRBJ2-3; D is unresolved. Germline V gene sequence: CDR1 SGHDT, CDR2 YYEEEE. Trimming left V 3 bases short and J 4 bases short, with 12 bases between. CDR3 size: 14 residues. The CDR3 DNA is TGTGCCAGCAGCTCCTCTAGTGCCCCAGATACGCAGTATTTT. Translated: CASSSSSAPDTQYF.

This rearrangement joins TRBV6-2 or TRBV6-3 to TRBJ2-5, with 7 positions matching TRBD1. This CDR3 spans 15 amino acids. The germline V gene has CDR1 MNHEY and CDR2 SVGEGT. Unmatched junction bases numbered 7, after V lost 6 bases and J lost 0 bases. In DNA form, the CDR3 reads TGTGCCAGCAGACCGACAGGGAATTACCAAGAGACCCAGTACTTC. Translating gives CASRPTGNYQETQYF.

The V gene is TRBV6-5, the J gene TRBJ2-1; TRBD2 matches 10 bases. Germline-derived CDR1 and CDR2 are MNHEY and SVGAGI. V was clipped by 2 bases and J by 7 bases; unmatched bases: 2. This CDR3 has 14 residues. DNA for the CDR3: TGTGCCAGCAGTTACGCACTAGCGGGGAATGAGCAGTTCTTC. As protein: CASSYALAGNEQFF.

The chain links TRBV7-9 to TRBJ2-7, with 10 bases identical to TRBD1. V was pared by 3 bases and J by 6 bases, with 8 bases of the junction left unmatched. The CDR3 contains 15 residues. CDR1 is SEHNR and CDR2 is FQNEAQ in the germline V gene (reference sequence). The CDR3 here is CASSFSGTGVLEQYV. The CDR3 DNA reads TGTGCCAGCAGCTTCTCCGGGACAGGGGTCCTCGAGCAGTACGTC.